Below are 28 T cell receptor beta chains sequenced from a single sample in a study of neoadjuvant anti-PD-1 for oral cavity cancer. This table comes from immunoSEQ multiplex PCR, and its TCRdb copy is limited to in-frame clones, with some not included. The data show over 65,000 clones, 70% to 90% seen once. The time point: after neoadjuvant nivolumab, at surgical resection. The source material was PBMCs, sampled after nivolumab (anti-PD-1) treatment. The receptor source for this set is a person aged 35-80 years with oral cavity squamous cell carcinoma.

The chain employs TRBV5-4 and TRBJ1-2; the D gene is possibly TRBD1 (6 bases). The germline gives CDR1 SGHNT, CDR2 YYREEE (reference sequence). The CDR3 spans 14 residues. The ends were cut back, 3 bases at V and 2 bases at J, with 11 bases in the middle. CDR3 region: CASSSRGLNYGYTF. The CDR3 DNA is TGTGCCAGCAGCTCCAGGGGTCTAAACTATGGCTACACCTTC.

V is TRBV30 and J is TRBJ2-1; 10 bases fit TRBD1. CDR3 length equals 13 residues. Germline CDR1 GTSNPN, CDR2 SVGIG (reference sequence). The V and J ends lost 8 bases and 4 bases, in that order; junction bases with no gene match: 5. CDR3 nucleotides: TGTGCCCGTGACAGGGGGCGGTACAATGAGCAGTTCTTC. Its translation is CARDRGRYNEQFF.

Regarding this clone: An end of the junction does not agree with germline; a read error may underlie this. The rearrangement joins TRBV6-1 to TRBJ2-2, with TRBD1 matching over 12 bases. Germline V gene sequence: CDR1 MNHNS, CDR2 SASEGT. The CDR3 spans 17 residues. This CDR3 reads CASSEDPGQGATGELFF. The CDR3 coding sequence is TGTGCCAGCAGCGAAGACCCGGGACAGGGGGCTACCGGGGAGCTGTTTTTT.

The rearrangement joins TRBV5-1 to TRBJ2-7; the match to TRBD1 covers 8 bases. The germline CDR1 and CDR2 sequences are SGHRS and YFSETQ. This CDR3 has 15 amino acids. V lost 4 bases and J lost 3; bases outside the gene matches: 9. CDR3: CASSPSGTGGYEQYF. In nucleotides, the CDR3 is TGCGCCAGCAGCCCGTCCGGGACAGGTGGCTACGAGCAGTACTTC.

The chain has TRBV6-1 and TRBJ1-2, with a possible D match to TRBD1 (6 bases). CDR1 is MNHNS, CDR2 SASEGT, per germline. The CDR3 runs 15 residues. V was clipped by 3 bases and J by 5 bases, with 16 bases between them. This chain's CDR3 is CASSDRGSPYYGYTF. The CDR3 DNA sequence: TGTGCCAGCAGTGACAGGGGCTCACCTTATTATGGCTACACCTTC.

This rearrangement joins TRBV6-5 to TRBJ1-2; TRBD1 agrees at 7 bases. CDR1 and CDR2 from the germline V gene are MNHEY and SVGAGI. Losses at the gene ends were 6 bases for V and 4 bases for J; bases not matched to a gene: 8. CDR3 size: 14 residues. The chain's CDR3 is CASSLTGVGYGYTF. For the CDR3, the DNA is TGTGCCAGCAGCCTTACAGGGGTGGGCTATGGCTACACCTTC.

Worth noting for this clone: Relative to the germline gene, one junction end is altered; a read error may explain this. This sequence joins TRBV20-1 and TRBJ2-1; 7 bases line up with TRBD2. Germline lookup yields CDR1 DFQATT and CDR2 SNEGSKA (reference sequence). CDR3 length: 10 amino acids. Here the CDR3 reads CSTSVDEQFF. The CDR3 coding sequence is TGCAGTACTAGCGTTGATGAGCAGTTCTTC.

The chain has TRBV5-4 and TRBJ2-2; 11 nucleotides align to TRBD1. Germline V gene data show CDR1 as SGHNT and CDR2 as YYREEE (reference sequence). Losses at the gene ends were 4 bases for V and 5 bases for J; bases not matched to a gene: 1. There are 14 residues in the CDR3. Written as DNA, the CDR3 is TGTGCCAGCAGCGGGACAGGGGGGACCGGGGAGCTGTTTTTT. Translated: CASSGTGGTGELFF.

This clone is a singleton in its sample. The V call is TRBV5-1, the J call TRBJ2-5; 9 positions agree with TRBD2. Germline V CDR1 and CDR2: SGHRS, YFSETQ. The CDR3 has 16 residues. Germline trimming cut 2 bases from V and 2 bases from J; bases unmatched to any gene: 7. DNA of the CDR3: TGCGCCAGCAGCTTTGGTCTAGCGGGACTACAAGAGACCCAGTACTTC. Translation: CASSFGLAGLQETQYF. Based on the CDR3 plus reference TRBV5-1 and TRBJ2-5, the full variable domain is KAGVTQTPRYLIKTRGQQVTLSCSPISGHRSVSWYQQTPGQGLQFLFEYFSETQRNKGNFPGRFSGRQFSNSRSEMNVSTLELGDSALYLCASSFGLAGLQETQYFGPGTRLLVL.

This chain connects TRBV7-8 to TRBJ2-7, with 10 bases aligning to TRBD2. CDR1 SGHVS and CDR2 FQNEAQ come from the germline V gene. The CDR3 is 14 amino acids. Trimming removed 5 bases from V and 2 bases from J; junction bases left unmatched: 3. The CDR3 reads CASSVTSGTYEQYF. In nucleotides, the CDR3 is TGTGCCAGCAGCGTAACTAGCGGGACCTACGAGCAGTACTTC. Variable domain in full (rest from reference TRBV7-8 and TRBJ2-7): GAGVSQSPRYKVAKRGQDVALRCDPISGHVSLFWYQQALGQGPEFLTYFQNEAQLDKSGLPSDRFFAERPEGSVSTLKIQRTQQEDSAVYLCASSVTSGTYEQYFGPGTRLTVT.

As to this clone: One junction end disagrees with the germline gene, perhaps due to a read error. V is TRBV19 and J is TRBJ2-5; D is undetermined. CDR3 size: 16 residues. Germline loops: CDR1 LNHDA, CDR2 SQIVND (reference sequence). Here the CDR3 reads CATSEGEYLSQETQYF. In DNA form, the CDR3 reads TGTGCCACTAGTGAAGGAGAATACCTAAGCCAAGAGACCCAGTACTTC.

The V and J genes are TRBV6-5 and TRBJ1-2; maybe TRBD1 (6 bases). The CDR3 is 14 amino acids. Between the trimmed V and J ends, which lost 0 bases and 6 bases, there was a span of 11 bases. CDR1 is MNHEY and CDR2 is SVGAGI in the germline V gene. The CDR3 region has the DNA TGTGCCAGCAGTTACTCCACGGGGGGCAATGGCTACACCTTC. As protein: CASSYSTGGNGYTF.

This clone has just a few counts. The V and J genes are TRBV28 and TRBJ2-7; 7 bases line up with TRBD1. The V gene end was trimmed by 5 bases and the J gene end by 9 bases; junction bases not matched to a gene: 13. Germline values: CDR1 MDHEN, CDR2 SYDVKM. The CDR3 is 14 residues long. The CDR3 loop is CASSRGGGNTGQYF. DNA for the CDR3: TGTGCCAGCAGTCGAGGGGGCGGCAATACGGGGCAGTACTTC.

This chain joins TRBV19 and TRBJ1-3; D is unclear. This CDR3 comprises 12 residues. V lost 5 bases and J 3 bases, leaving 5 bases between the germline ends. Germline values: CDR1 LNHDA, CDR2 SQIVND (reference sequence). The CDR3 DNA is TGTGCCAGTAGTGACCTTGGAAACACCATATATTTT. Protein sequence: CASSDLGNTIYF.

The chain combines TRBV7-3 with TRBJ2-2, with TRBD1 matching over 8 bases. Germline CDR1 and CDR2: SGHTA and FQGTGA. This CDR3 has 14 amino acids. V gave up 5 bases and J gave up 6 bases; unmatched junction bases: 5. The CDR3 protein is CASSPQGAAGELFF. DNA of the CDR3: TGTGCCAGCAGCCCCCAGGGGGCGGCCGGGGAGCTGTTTTTT.

The chain couples TRBV6-5 to TRBJ2-7, with D tentatively TRBD1 (5 bases). Trimming left V 6 bases short and J 2 bases short, with 11 bases between. CDR3 length: 13 amino acids. Per the germline V gene, CDR1 is MNHEY and CDR2 is SVGAGI. The CDR3: CASRRTTTYEQYF. In DNA, the CDR3 is TGTGCCAGCAGGAGGACAACGACCTACGAGCAGTACTTC.

The V call is TRBV19, the J call TRBJ2-4; TRBD2 matches 14 bases. With V trimmed by 7 bases and J by 7 bases, 9 bases remained unmatched. The CDR3 is 16 amino acids. CDR1 LNHDA and CDR2 SQIVND come from the germline V gene (reference sequence). The CDR3 DNA follows: TGTGCCAGTAAACGACTAGCGGGAGGGGAAAGCAACATTCAGTACTTC. Protein product: CASKRLAGGESNIQYF.

V and J are TRBV6-5 and TRBJ1-5; D ambiguous. The ends were cut back, 0 bases at V and 5 bases at J, with 5 bases in the middle. The CDR3 covers 13 residues. Per germline, CDR1 MNHEY and CDR2 SVGAGI. CDR3 sequence: CASSYSPDQPQHF. In DNA, the CDR3 is TGTGCCAGCAGTTACTCGCCTGATCAGCCCCAGCATTTT.

The CDR3, as DNA: TGTGCCAGCAGCTTAGCTAACCTAGCGGGAGGCGAGCAGTTCTTC. Amino acid sequence: CASSLANLAGGEQFF. V usage is TRBV11-3 and J usage is TRBJ2-1, with 11 bases matching TRBD2. The trim removed 1 base at V and 10 bases at J, leaving 6 bases unmatched. Germline CDR1 and CDR2: SGHNT and YENEEA. This CDR3 contains 15 residues. Full variable domain (outside the CDR3, taken from reference TRBV11-3 and TRBJ2-1): EAGVVQSPRYKIIEKKQPVAFWCNPISGHNTLYWYLQNLGQGPELLIRYENEEAVDDSQLPKDRFSAERLKGVDSTLKIQPAELGDSAVYLCASSLANLAGGEQFFGPGTRLTVL.

The chain is built from TRBV5-4 and TRBJ1-2; TRBD1 matches at 9 bases. CDR1 SGHNT and CDR2 YYREEE come from the germline V gene (reference sequence). This CDR3 is 14 amino acids long. V trimming: 4 bases; J trimming: 3 bases; junction bases outside the gene matches: 4. The CDR3 sequence: CASSRDRDHYGYTF. The DNA for the CDR3 is TGTGCCAGCAGCAGGGACAGGGATCACTATGGCTACACCTTC.

V usage is TRBV6-1 and J usage is TRBJ2-2; 8 bases align to TRBD1. CDR1 and CDR2 (germline): MNHNS, SASEGT. This CDR3 spans 15 amino acids. The V segment lost 5 bases and the J segment 4 bases; nucleotides outside the gene matches: 6. The CDR3 DNA reads TGTGCCAGCAGTCGGGGGACAGGCGTCACCGGGGAGCTGTTTTTT. This gives the protein CASSRGTGVTGELFF.

The V and J genes are TRBV6-4 and TRBJ2-3, with TRBD2 matching over 12 bases. Germline V CDR1 and CDR2: MRHNA, SNTAGT. J was trimmed by 1 base and V by 6 bases; bases with no gene match: 5. There are 16 residues in the CDR3. Here the CDR3 DNA reads TGTGCCAGCAGGGGAAGACTAGCGGGAGGCACAGATACGCAGTATTTT. As protein: CASRGRLAGGTDTQYF.

This chain connects TRBV9 to TRBJ2-2; D possibly corresponds to TRBD2 (6 bases). The CDR3 spans 15 residues. Trimming shortened V by 0 bases and J by 8 bases, and 14 bases separated the two germline ends. Germline V gene sequence: CDR1 SGDLS, CDR2 YYNGEE. The CDR3 sequence is CASSVDWAGPGELFF. The CDR3 DNA reads TGTGCCAGCAGCGTAGATTGGGCGGGGCCGGGGGAGCTGTTTTTT. Supplemented by reference TRBV9 and TRBJ2-2, the full variable domain reads DSGVTQTPKHLITATGQRVTLRCSPRSGDLSVYWYQQSLDQGLQFLIQYYNGEERAKGNILERFSAQQFPDLHSELNLSSLELGDSALYFCASSVDWAGPGELFFGEGSRLTVL.

The J gene is TRBJ1-5, the V gene TRBV6-5; D is undetermined. V was pared by 5 bases and J by 2 bases, with 7 bases between. Germline V gene lookup returns CDR1 MNHEY and CDR2 SVGAGI. The CDR3 extends over 13 amino acids. The CDR3, as DNA: TGTGCCAGCAGTGACGGAGGCAATCAGCCCCAGCATTTT. The encoded protein is CASSDGGNQPQHF.

The V gene is TRBV7-2, the J gene TRBJ1-2, with 10 positions matching TRBD1. V gave up 1 base and J gave up 4 bases; unmatched junction bases: 9. The CDR3 is made up of 17 amino acids. Per the germline V gene, CDR1 is SGHTA and CDR2 is FQGNSA. CDR3 sequence reads: CASSLVGTGVPGYGYTF. DNA of the CDR3: TGTGCCAGCAGCTTAGTCGGGACAGGGGTCCCTGGCTATGGCTACACCTTC.

V usage is TRBV19 and J usage is TRBJ1-5; D call uncertain. This CDR3 contains 13 residues. The V and J ends lost 5 bases and 7 bases respectively, with 12 bases between them. Germline V CDR1 and CDR2: LNHDA, SQIVND (reference sequence). The CDR3 is CASSERGLQPQHF. Written as DNA, the CDR3 is TGTGCCAGTAGTGAAAGAGGGCTGCAGCCCCAGCATTTT. Full variable domain (remainder filled in from reference TRBV19 and TRBJ1-5): DGGITQSPKYLFRKEGQNVTLSCEQNLNHDAMYWYRQDPGQGLRLIYYSQIVNDFQKGDIAEGYSVSREKKESFPLTVTSAQKNPTAFYLCASSERGLQPQHFGDGTRLSIL.

The chain has TRBV6-5 and TRBJ1-3; TRBD1 matches at 9 bases. The V gene end was trimmed by 4 bases and the J gene end by 2 bases; junction bases not matched to a gene: 6. The CDR3 runs to 16 residues. Germline V CDR1 and CDR2: MNHEY, SVGAGI. The CDR3 DNA reads TGTGCCAGCAGTTCAAGGACAGGGGAGGCTGGAAACACCATATATTTT. Its protein is CASSSRTGEAGNTIYF.

The gene calls are TRBV2 and TRBJ2-7; D remains ambiguous. Germline V gene sequence: CDR1 SNHLY, CDR2 FYNNEI. Between the trimmed V and J ends, which lost 7 bases and 4 bases, there was a span of 23 bases. The CDR3 has 16 amino acids. CDR3 protein: CASMGQDGRQRYEQYF. CDR3 nucleotides: TGTGCCAGCATGGGCCAGGACGGACGGCAGAGGTACGAGCAGTACTTC.